These 31 T cell receptor beta chains came from one sample sequenced in a study of cytotoxic CD8 clonotypes in ibrutinib-treated CLL. The repertoire was sequenced with immunoSEQ multiplex PCR; TCRdb's copy has only in-frame clones and lacks some. The table shows nearly 25,000 clones, with over 65% occurring only once. The sequences come from PBMCs, collected after 12 months of ibrutinib treatment. The receptors were sampled from a human donor with chronic lymphocytic leukemia.

This clone was counted a few times. The V call is TRBV28, the J call TRBJ2-7; D possibly corresponds to TRBD1 (5 bases). Trimming removed 4 bases at V and 12 bases at J, with 19 bases between. This CDR3 region has 13 residues. Germline V gene lookup returns CDR1 MDHEN and CDR2 SYDVKM. In DNA, the CDR3 is TGTGCCAGCAGTTGGTCAGGGCTGACGGTCTGGTACTTC. This encodes CASSWSGLTVWYF.

The chain uses TRBV29-1 and TRBJ1-1; 9 bases map to TRBD1. The CDR3 runs to 13 residues. Germline V gene data show CDR1 as SQVTM and CDR2 as ANQGSEA. J lost 2 bases, V lost 7 bases, and 5 bases had no gene match. The chain's CDR3 is CSAQTGGNTEAFF. Here the CDR3 DNA reads TGCAGCGCCCAGACAGGGGGAAACACTGAAGCTTTCTTT.

The CDR3 loop reads CASSLSRDRDEQYF. CDR3 nucleotides: TGTGCCAGCAGCTTGTCCCGGGACAGGGACGAGCAGTACTTC. J is TRBJ2-7 and V is TRBV7-9; 9 nucleotides align to TRBD1. The CDR3 runs to 14 residues. Germline V gene data show CDR1 as SEHNR and CDR2 as FQNEAQ (reference sequence). The V gene end was trimmed by 3 bases and the J gene end by 5 bases; junction bases not matched to a gene: 5.

This chain uses TRBV19 with TRBJ2-7; TRBD2 is a possible D gene (5 bases). From germline, CDR1 is LNHDA and CDR2 SQIVND (reference sequence). Trimming removed 5 bases at V and 3 bases at J, with 11 bases between. The CDR3 consists of 13 residues. The DNA for the CDR3 is TGTGCCAGTAGTCGCGCTGAGGGCTACGAGCAGTACTTC. Its protein product is CASSRAEGYEQYF.

This clone was seen a single time. V and J are TRBV19 and TRBJ2-3, with a possible D match to TRBD2 (6 bases). Germline lookup yields CDR1 LNHDA and CDR2 SQIVND (reference sequence). The CDR3 totals 15 residues. Trimming shortened V by 5 bases and J by 4 bases, and 16 bases separated the two germline ends. The chain's CDR3 is CASSLAAGYSDTQYF. CDR3 sequence (DNA): TGTGCCAGTAGTTTGGCCGCGGGGTACTCAGATACGCAGTATTTT.

Only one count was recorded for this clone. The chain links TRBV7-9 to TRBJ2-3, with TRBD2 matching 8 bases. The CDR3 sequence is 14 residues long. Trimming at V came to 7 bases and at J to 3 bases, leaving 6 bases not matched to a gene. Germline values: CDR1 SEHNR, CDR2 FQNEAQ (reference sequence). The CDR3 DNA reads TGTGCCAGCAACGAAGCGGGGGTTACAGATACGCAGTATTTT. This translates into CASNEAGVTDTQYF.

This clone was observed a handful of times. V gene TRBV6-5 combines with J gene TRBJ2-2, with 10 bases identical to TRBD1. V was clipped by 6 bases and J by 7 bases; unmatched bases: 8. The CDR3 sequence is 15 residues long. CDR1 and CDR2 (germline): MNHEY, SVGAGI. The CDR3 DNA is TGTGCCAGCAGCCAGGGACAGGGGACTGGCGGGGAGCTGTTTTTT. Its translation is CASSQGQGTGGELFF.

This clone was seen more than once but under ten times. The chain recombines TRBV29-1 with TRBJ1-2; D is unresolved. The germline CDR1 and CDR2 sequences are SQVTM and ANQGSEA. This CDR3 region has 10 residues. The ends were cut back, 6 bases at V and 6 bases at J, with 8 bases in the middle. For the CDR3, the DNA is TGCAGCGTGGCGGCCAATGGCTACACCTTC. Translated, it gives CSVAANGYTF.

The rearrangement links TRBV14 to TRBJ1-2; possibly TRBD1 for D (6 bases). There are 14 residues in the CDR3. Germline loops: CDR1 SGHDN, CDR2 FVKESK. This CDR3 is CAVPLLRGTHGYTF. The CDR3 region has the DNA TGTGCTGTCCCACTCCTTCGGGGGACACATGGCTACACCTTC.

V and J are TRBV23-1 and TRBJ2-3; D possibly uses TRBD1 or TRBD2 (6 bases each). TRBV23-1 is marked as an open reading frame, function uncertain. Trimming cost V 6 bases and J 3 bases, with 22 bases left between them. The CDR3 is made up of 17 amino acids. In DNA, the CDR3 is TGCGCCAGCAGCATAATCCGGGGGCGGGATTCTACAGATACGCAGTATTTT. Protein sequence: CASSIIRGRDSTDTQYF.

The J gene is TRBJ2-5, the V gene TRBV28; TRBD1 might be the D (6 bases). The CDR3 covers 15 residues. V was shortened by 7 bases and J by 4 bases, with 19 bases between the two germline ends. The germline V gene encodes CDR1 MDHEN and CDR2 SYDVKM. The CDR3 region has the DNA TGTGCCAGCATTAGGGGCGCAGGGGCTGGAGAGACCCAGTACTTC. Translation gives CASIRGAGAGETQYF.

V is TRBV25-1 and J is TRBJ1-2, with D hard to call. This CDR3 is 15 amino acids long. Trimming took off 1 base at V and 1 base at J, with 10 bases between the two ends. Germline loops: CDR1 MGHDK, CDR2 SYGVNS. CDR3 loop: CASSESRTLNYGYTF. The CDR3 DNA reads TGTGCCAGCAGTGAATCCAGGACGCTTAACTATGGCTACACCTTC.

The gene calls are TRBV6-6 and TRBJ1-4; possibly TRBD1 for D (5 bases). The germline V gene has CDR1 MNHNY and CDR2 SVGAGI (reference sequence). This CDR3 comprises 13 residues. Trimming left V 2 bases short and J 8 bases short, with 9 bases between. This CDR3 is CASSYRGGEKLFF. CDR3 nucleotide sequence: TGTGCCAGCAGTTACAGGGGTGGAGAAAAACTGTTTTTT.

This chain joins TRBV6-1 and TRBJ2-7; perhaps TRBD2 as D (6 bases). Germline CDR1 and CDR2: MNHNS and SASEGT. This CDR3 is built from 15 residues. V was shortened by 5 bases and J by 4 bases, with 18 bases between the two germline ends. CDR3 region: CASSPRAGKSYEQYF. The DNA for the CDR3 is TGTGCCAGCAGTCCCCGGGCGGGGAAGTCGTACGAGCAGTACTTC.

This clone was counted a few times. V is TRBV28 and J is TRBJ1-5; 8 nucleotides line up with TRBD1. The CDR3 spans 15 residues. J gave up 2 bases and V 2 bases, and 2 bases lay outside the gene matches. Germline V gene lookup returns CDR1 MDHEN and CDR2 SYDVKM. This chain's CDR3 is CASSLAGGGNQPQHF. CDR3 nucleotide sequence: TGTGCCAGCAGTTTAGCAGGGGGCGGCAATCAGCCCCAGCATTTT.

V and J are TRBV5-1 and TRBJ2-3; 8 nucleotides agree with TRBD2. V dropped 0 bases and J dropped 1; count of bases not matched to a gene: 4. Germline CDR1 reads SGHRS; CDR2 reads YFSETQ. The CDR3 consists of 16 residues. This CDR3 reads CASSLVLAVGTDTQYF. The CDR3 nucleotides read TGCGCCAGCAGCTTGGTACTAGCGGTCGGCACAGATACGCAGTATTTT.

V and J are TRBV18 and TRBJ1-1; unclear D gene. V lost 4 bases to trimming and J lost 1 base, with 10 bases between them. This CDR3 region has 14 residues. The V gene's germline CDR1 is KGHSH and CDR2 LQKENI. CDR3 coding DNA: TGTGCCAGCTCACGACCGGGAGAGAACACTGAAGCTTTCTTT. Its translation: CASSRPGENTEAFF.

The V and J genes are TRBV18 and TRBJ1-1; D gene uncertain. V was shortened by 3 bases and J by 6 bases, with 14 bases between the two germline ends. Germline V gives CDR1 KGHSH, CDR2 LQKENI. There are 14 residues in the CDR3. The CDR3 bases are TGTGCCAGCTCACCTGACTTTAGTGGGTCTGAAGCTTTCTTT. Its translation: CASSPDFSGSEAFF.

The rearrangement joins TRBV28 to TRBJ2-5; maybe TRBD2 (6 bases). The germline V gene has CDR1 MDHEN and CDR2 SYDVKM. CDR3 length: 14 residues. V was cut by 3 bases and J by 5 bases, with 13 bases left in between. CDR3 sequence reads: CASSFMPGGETQYF. CDR3 DNA: TGTGCCAGCAGTTTTATGCCTGGGGGGGAGACCCAGTACTTC.

This chain links TRBV7-9 with TRBJ1-4; D is ambiguous. V was trimmed by 3 bases and J by 5 bases, leaving 10 bases between them. CDR1 and CDR2 (germline): SEHNR, FQNEAQ (reference sequence). The CDR3 sequence is 14 residues long. CDR3 nucleotides: TGTGCCAGCAGCTTTCTTGTAGACAATGAAAAACTGTTTTTT. As protein: CASSFLVDNEKLFF.

The CDR3 is CASGRGASQETQYF. CDR3 DNA: TGTGCCAGCGGGAGGGGGGCATCCCAAGAGACCCAGTACTTC. This rearrangement joins TRBV5-5 to TRBJ2-5, with a tentative D call TRBD2 (7 bases). Trimming took off 7 bases at V and 1 base at J, with 14 bases between the two ends. Germline CDR1 and CDR2: SGHKS and YYEKEE (reference sequence). The CDR3 consists of 14 residues.

This chain connects TRBV28 to TRBJ1-3, with 9 bases matching TRBD1. This CDR3 comprises 15 residues. CDR1 is MDHEN, CDR2 SYDVKM, per germline. V was pared by 5 bases and J by 5 bases, with 7 bases of the junction left unmatched. CDR3 bases: TGTGCCAGCAGTCCCCAACAGGGGGCCAGAAACACCATATATTTT. Amino acids: CASSPQQGARNTIYF.

This sequence joins TRBV5-4 and TRBJ2-1; 8 positions match TRBD2. The CDR3 has 19 residues. The trim removed 4 bases at V and 6 bases at J, leaving 21 bases unmatched. CDR1 SGHNT and CDR2 YYREEE come from the germline V gene (reference sequence). The CDR3 sequence is CASSPELGTRGGSSNEQFF. CDR3 bases: TGTGCCAGCAGCCCCGAGCTCGGGACTAGAGGTGGGTCGTCCAATGAGCAGTTCTTC.

The rearrangement uses TRBV28 and TRBJ2-7; TRBD1 agrees at 11 bases. V lost 6 bases, J lost 3 bases, and 4 bases stayed unmatched. The CDR3 extends over 14 amino acids. The germline gives CDR1 MDHEN, CDR2 SYDVKM. CDR3 amino acids: CASRQGTGGYEQYF. As DNA, the CDR3 is TGTGCCAGCAGGCAAGGGACAGGGGGCTACGAGCAGTACTTC.

The rearrangement joins TRBV14 to TRBJ2-3; D may be TRBD1 (5 bases). CDR3 length equals 13 residues. V was shortened by 6 bases and J by 4 bases, with 11 bases between the two germline ends. Germline values: CDR1 SGHDN, CDR2 FVKESK. The CDR3 nucleotides read TGTGCCAGCAGGCGCAGGGCGGCAGATACGCAGTATTTT. Amino acid sequence: CASRRRAADTQYF.

In DNA form, the CDR3 reads TGTGCCAGCATCCCCGAGGGGACAGGGGGCCCTGGCTACACCTTC. Amino acid sequence: CASIPEGTGGPGYTF. This sequence joins TRBV7-9 and TRBJ1-2, with 12 bases that match TRBD1. Germline lookup yields CDR1 SEHNR and CDR2 FQNEAQ (reference sequence). V lost 7 bases, J lost 7 bases, and 10 bases stayed unmatched. The CDR3 sequence is 15 residues long.

This clone has just one count. This rearrangement joins TRBV10-3 to TRBJ2-5, with a tentative D call TRBD2 (6 bases). There are 15 residues in the CDR3. Germline V gene sequence: CDR1 ENHRY, CDR2 SYGVKD. The V end lost 4 bases, the J end lost 5 bases, and 17 bases lay between the germline ends. CDR3 coding DNA: TGTGCCATCAGTGCCTCCGGGACTCCAGGGGAGACCCAGTACTTC. Residues: CAISASGTPGETQYF.

The V and J genes are TRBV28 and TRBJ1-5; TRBD1 might be the D (6 bases). Germline V gene lookup returns CDR1 MDHEN and CDR2 SYDVKM. There are 16 residues in the CDR3. Trimming shortened V by 0 bases and J by 3 bases, and 12 bases separated the two germline ends. CDR3 loop: CASSLWGWDNNQPQHF. CDR3 coding DNA: TGTGCCAGCAGTTTATGGGGATGGGACAACAATCAGCCCCAGCATTTT. The complete variable domain, with remaining parts taken from reference TRBV28 and TRBJ1-5, reads DVKVTQSSRYLVKRTGEKVFLECVQDMDHENMFWYRQDPGLGLRLIYFSYDVKMKEKGDIPEGYSVSREKKERFSLILESASTNQTSMYLCASSLWGWDNNQPQHFGDGTRLSIL.

V usage is TRBV30 and J usage is TRBJ1-6; 8 bases agree with TRBD1. V shed 2 bases, J shed 6 bases, and the junction held 9 bases outside the gene matches. CDR1 and CDR2 (germline): GTSNPN, SVGIG (reference sequence). This CDR3 comprises 16 residues. The CDR3 sequence: CAWSLLLGQGNSPLHF. CDR3 nucleotide sequence: TGTGCCTGGAGTCTCCTCCTCGGACAGGGTAATTCACCCCTCCACTTT.

The chain couples TRBV18 to TRBJ2-7; 7 bases are shared with TRBD1. V gave up 0 bases and J gave up 3 bases; unmatched junction bases: 5. Germline V lookup: CDR1 KGHSH, CDR2 LQKENI. The CDR3 has 15 residues. CDR3 bases: TGTGCCAGCTCACCACCATTGGGACAGTACTACGAGCAGTACTTC. This codes for CASSPPLGQYYEQYF.

The count of this clone is one. This chain joins TRBV9 and TRBJ1-2; possible D gene TRBD1, 5 bases. V dropped 0 bases and J dropped 7 bases, with 16 bases sitting between them. This CDR3 spans 15 amino acids. The germline gives CDR1 SGDLS, CDR2 YYNGEE. The CDR3 sequence: CASSVAIGAEPGYTF. CDR3 sequence (DNA): TGTGCCAGCAGCGTAGCCATAGGGGCCGAGCCTGGCTACACCTTC.